This T cell receptor (beta chain) was profiled in a study of control samples from healthy donors and cancer patients. The method was immunoSEQ multiplex PCR; TCRdb's version includes in-frame clones alone and lacks a portion of them. Found here are 100,000 to 150,000 clones, roughly 84% of them singletons; the top ten hold around 1.8%. The CDR3 length is 13 residues. Trimming pared 1 base from V and 8 bases from J, leaving 8 bases between. Per germline, CDR1 SGHTA and CDR2 FQGNSA. The material sequenced was blood. V and J are TRBV7-2 and TRBJ1-4, with D perhaps TRBD1 (5 bases). The source of this sequence is a man between 18 and 35 years old in good health. The CDR3 nucleotides read TGTGCCAGCAGCTTAGGGGGGTCGGAAAAACTGTTTTTT. Translation: CASSLGGSEKLFF.